This T cell receptor beta chain is drawn from a study of early T cells in non-severe SARS-CoV-2 infection. At the level of the study: Bulk RNA taken from unsorted whole blood was sequenced, leaving chains unpaired.

Whole-study results and caveats: VDJdb-based annotation leaned toward anti-spike CD8 responses and missed private and CD4 specificities.

About this clonotype: Its antigen is as yet unknown. One base away lies a much larger clone, so this may be a sequencing read error.

The library protocol tagged individual cDNA molecules with unique molecular identifiers. TCRdb reprocessed the 5' RACE reads with MiXCR, giving one entry per CDR3 protein. This sample has 98,000 or so distinct CDR3 sequences, with around 10% found just once. Germline V gene sequence: CDR1 SGHAT, CDR2 FQNNGV. This CDR3 comprises 16 residues. J is TRBJ1-6 and V is TRBV11-2, with D possibly TRBD1 on 5 matching bases. The sequence was obtained from an adult who was a healthcare worker with PCR-confirmed SARS-CoV-2 infection or an uninfected control (not recorded which). The sample consisted of whole blood. Here the CDR3 DNA reads TGTGTCAGCAGCCCGAGGGGCGGGCTGGGAAATTCACCCCTCCACTTT. This sequence encodes CVSSPRGGLGNSPLHF.